This TCR beta chain comes out of a study of cytomegalovirus exposure and HLA in healthy donors. Repertoires were generated with immunoSEQ multiplex PCR, while TCRdb's copy carries only in-frame clones and drops some. The profile shows around 300,000 clones, roughly 86% of them singletons. Germline values: CDR1 MNHEY, CDR2 SVGAGI. The CDR3 length is 13 residues. The V end was cut by 2 bases, the J end by 6 bases, with 7 bases between. Source material: PBMCs. This chain uses TRBV6-5 with TRBJ2-2, with a weak D call TRBD2 (5 bases). The receptor was isolated from a young man in good health and CMV-seronegative. The DNA of the CDR3 is TGTGCCAGCAGTTACGGAGGCGCCGGGGAGCTGTTTTTT. This encodes CASSYGGAGELFF.